These 30 T cell receptor beta chains were sequenced from one sample in a study of T cells expressing NK-cell markers. From its re-call of the 5' RACE reads, TCRdb lists each CDR3 protein once, without DNA. In total, the table holds about half a million distinct CDR3 sequences. Sample: blood T cells: a sorted CD56 or NKG2C T cell subset, CD4+ or CD8+ T cells, or bulk PBMC T cells (not recorded which). These receptors were obtained from a woman aged 45-65 years in good health.

This rearrangement joins TRBV6-2 or TRBV6-3 to TRBJ2-2. CDR3 length equals 16 residues. Germline loops: CDR1 MNHEY, CDR2 SVGEGT. The CDR3 sequence: CASSYSILPFPGELFF.

V and J are TRBV5-1 and TRBJ1-2; with no DNA, the TCRdb D assignment of TRBD1 cannot be verified. The length of the CDR3 is 14 residues. The germline V gene encodes CDR1 SGHRS and CDR2 YFSETQ. CDR3 region: CASSYGGGAGGYTF.

The chain recombines TRBV5-1 with TRBJ2-5; TCRdb outputs TRBD2, but without DNA this stays unchecked. Germline loops: CDR1 SGHRS, CDR2 YFSETQ. The CDR3 contains 14 residues. Here the CDR3 reads CASSTRGLAETQYF. Full variable domain (rest looked up from reference TRBV5-1 and TRBJ2-5): KAGVTQTPRYLIKTRGQQVTLSCSPISGHRSVSWYQQTPGQGLQFLFEYFSETQRNKGNFPGRFSGRQFSNSRSEMNVSTLELGDSALYLCASSTRGLAETQYFGPGTRLLVL.

V and J are TRBV12-5 and TRBJ2-1; TCRdb outputs TRBD2, but without DNA this stays unchecked. Germline V gives CDR1 LGHNT, CDR2 FRNRAP. The CDR3 sequence is 13 residues long. The CDR3 region is CASGLVEDNEQFF.

The rearrangement uses TRBV7-2 and TRBJ1-1. The V gene's germline CDR1 is SGHTA and CDR2 FQGNSA. The CDR3 runs to 13 residues. CDR3 sequence: CASSWRQSAEAFF.

The gene calls are TRBV27 and TRBJ2-1; absent DNA, TCRdb's TRBD2 call cannot be checked. This CDR3 spans 19 amino acids. From germline, CDR1 is MNHEY and CDR2 SMNVEV (reference sequence). The CDR3 here is CASSSLTRMGLAGTLRQFF.

The J gene is TRBJ2-3, the V gene TRBV12-3 or TRBV12-4; TCRdb lists TRBD2, though no DNA is available to test this call. The CDR3 is 16 residues long. The CDR3 is CASSLDGQGGGNTQYF.

The V and J genes are TRBV12-3 or TRBV12-4 and TRBJ1-5; checking the TCRdb D call of TRBD1 is not possible without DNA. The CDR3 consists of 15 residues. The CDR3 loop reads CASSLAGGSNQPQHF.

The genes are TRBV7-8 and TRBJ2-7; lacking DNA, the TRBD2 call made by TCRdb goes unchecked. From germline, CDR1 is SGHVS and CDR2 FQNEAQ. This CDR3 comprises 14 residues. The CDR3 here is CASSFSGRVYEQYF.

This chain connects TRBV10-3 to TRBJ2-1; TCRdb lists TRBD2, though no DNA is available to test this call. CDR1 is ENHRY, CDR2 SYGVKD, per germline. The CDR3 runs 18 residues. CDR3 protein: CASRRLLSGRAVRNEQFF.

The chain is built from TRBV6-5 and TRBJ2-1; the D call of TRBD2 rests on TCRdb alone, since no DNA is present to check it. The CDR3 totals 13 residues. CDR1 MNHEY and CDR2 SVGAGI come from the germline V gene. The CDR3: CATRTSGSYEQFF.

J is TRBJ2-2 and V is TRBV9; TCRdb indicates TRBD1, and absent DNA this call remains unverified. The CDR3 loop spans 18 amino acids. Germline values: CDR1 SGDLS, CDR2 YYNGEE. The CDR3 loop is CASSGGVTGGANTGELFF.

The rearrangement uses TRBV7-2 and TRBJ2-3; TCRdb returns TRBD1, unconfirmable since there is no DNA. CDR1 and CDR2 (germline): SGHTA, FQGNSA. There are 17 residues in the CDR3. The CDR3 protein is CASSLVVGTGATDTQYF. The full variable domain, completed using reference TRBV7-2 and TRBJ2-3, is GAGVSQSPSNKVTEKGKDVELRCDPISGHTALYWYRQSLGQGLEFLIYFQGNSAPDKSGLPSDRFSAERTGGSVSTLTIQRTQQEDSAVYLCASSLVVGTGATDTQYFGPGTRLTVL.

The chain couples TRBV6-5 to TRBJ1-1. Looked up from germline, CDR1 is MNHEY and CDR2 is SVGAGI. CDR3 size: 12 residues. The CDR3 region is CASSRDHTEAFF.

The J gene is TRBJ2-1, the V gene TRBV5-4; TCRdb reports TRBD2, a call that lacks DNA to check it against. The CDR3 sequence is 15 residues long. The germline V gene has CDR1 SGHNT and CDR2 YYREEE (reference sequence). CDR3: CASSPGTSGFNEQFF.

The J gene is TRBJ2-7, the V gene TRBV5-1; TCRdb lists TRBD2, though no DNA is available to test this call. The V gene's germline CDR1 is SGHRS and CDR2 YFSETQ. This CDR3 has 14 amino acids. CDR3 region: CASSRSGLAHEQYF.

J is TRBJ2-3 and V is TRBV6-5. In germline, CDR1 is MNHEY, CDR2 SVGAGI. The CDR3 consists of 13 residues. Here the CDR3 reads CARNERFTDTQYF.

The rearrangement links TRBV20-1 to TRBJ2-1; TCRdb's D call, TRBD1, is unchecked because there is no DNA. The CDR3 has 13 residues. In germline, CDR1 is DFQATT, CDR2 SNEGSKA (reference sequence). CDR3 region: CSASGQGLREQFF.

This chain's CDR3 is CASSLALGSAQFF. The chain couples TRBV12-3 or TRBV12-4 to TRBJ2-1. CDR3 size: 13 residues.

The V gene is TRBV2, the J gene TRBJ1-5; TCRdb proposes TRBD1, but this gene call is untestable without DNA. CDR1 is SNHLY, CDR2 FYNNEI, per germline. CDR3 length: 14 amino acids. The CDR3 region is CASSRQSPNQPQHF.

This sequence joins TRBV4-1 and TRBJ2-1; the TCRdb D gene call, TRBD2, has no DNA to confirm it. The V gene's germline CDR1 is MGHRA and CDR2 YSYEKL. This CDR3 comprises 18 residues. This CDR3 is CASSQEDRLAGVYNEQFF.

The J gene is TRBJ1-6, the V gene TRBV20-1; TCRdb's assignment of TRBD1 cannot be checked, as there is no DNA. Germline assignment: CDR1 DFQATT and CDR2 SNEGSKA (reference sequence). The CDR3 loop spans 15 amino acids. CDR3 amino acids: CSVAPRTGVNSPLHF.

This chain connects TRBV3-1 to TRBJ2-2. Germline lookup yields CDR1 LGHDT and CDR2 YNNKEL (reference sequence). CDR3 length: 14 residues. The CDR3 here is CASSPNIRTGELFF.

This CDR3 reads CASRRRQTEAFF. This chain joins TRBV11-1 and TRBJ1-1; TCRdb's D gene call, TRBD1, goes unchecked for lack of DNA. This CDR3 comprises 12 residues. CDR1 is SGHAT, CDR2 FQDESV, per germline (reference sequence).

The CDR3 sequence: CASSSDPDRGNEKLFF. V and J are TRBV5-1 and TRBJ1-4; TCRdb lists TRBD1, though no DNA is available to test this call. Germline V gives CDR1 SGHRS, CDR2 YFSETQ. The CDR3 has 16 residues.

The chain has TRBV10-1 and TRBJ2-1; checking the TCRdb D call of TRBD2 is not possible without DNA. The CDR3 has 14 amino acids. Germline V gene lookup returns CDR1 WNHNN and CDR2 SYGVQD (reference sequence). The CDR3 region is CASSASGPGNEQFF.

This chain uses TRBV27 with TRBJ1-1; TCRdb selects TRBD1, and the lack of DNA leaves this call unchecked. The CDR3 contains 13 residues. Germline loops: CDR1 MNHEY, CDR2 SMNVEV (reference sequence). This CDR3 reads CASSQVFRAEAFF.

The chain carries TRBV10-3 and TRBJ2-1; TCRdb's D call, TRBD2, is unchecked because there is no DNA. This CDR3 spans 14 amino acids. Germline CDR1 ENHRY, CDR2 SYGVKD. The CDR3 loop is CAISEASGSKEQFF.

The chain links TRBV20-1 to TRBJ2-3; TCRdb names TRBD2, which stays unverified in the absence of DNA. In germline, CDR1 is DFQATT, CDR2 SNEGSKA (reference sequence). This CDR3 has 16 amino acids. CDR3 residues: CSASRAGGGTTDTQYF.

The chain has TRBV5-6 and TRBJ2-1. From germline, CDR1 is SGHDT and CDR2 YYEEEE. The CDR3 is 16 amino acids. The CDR3 here is CASSGGLARSYNEQFF.